The rows below give T cell receptor beta chains drawn from one sample of a study of blood T cell repertoires in COVID-19. Assay: immunoSEQ multiplex PCR; the TCRdb copy retains only in-frame clones and omits some. The table shows 350,000 to 400,000 clones, with 87% occurring only once. The sample taken for sequencing was PBMCs or T cells enriched from blood (not recorded which). The receptors derive from a woman under 40 who had recovered from COVID-19. The CDR3 runs from the conserved cysteine through the conserved F or W. Each record gives: J gene, CDR3 length, V gene, clone size, D gene, CDR3 protein, CDR3 DNA. A D gene is named only where the DNA matches it firmly. Clone size is given for some rows only: seen once, a few or many times, or a class if the clone is expanded.

J gene: TRBJ1-6; CDR3 length: 14; V gene: TRBV5-1; clone size: NA; D gene: TRBD1; CDR3 protein: CASSEDRNFSPLHF; CDR3 DNA: TGCGCCAGCAGCGAGGACAGGAATTTTTCACCCCTCCACTTT
J gene: TRBJ2-7; CDR3 length: 14; V gene: TRBV28; clone size: NA; D gene: NA; CDR3 protein: CASSPGSLAGEQYF; CDR3 DNA: TGTGCCAGCAGTCCCGGGTCCCTCGCCGGCGAGCAGTACTTC
J gene: TRBJ1-5; CDR3 length: 14; V gene: TRBV7-8; clone size: NA; D gene: NA; CDR3 protein: CASSLARGNQPQHF; CDR3 DNA: TGTGCCAGCAGCTTAGCAAGGGGTAATCAGCCCCAGCATTTT
J gene: TRBJ2-1; CDR3 length: 15; V gene: TRBV4-1; clone size: NA; D gene: TRBD1; CDR3 protein: CASSQPLDRVNEQFF; CDR3 DNA: TGCGCCAGCAGCCAACCCCTCGACAGGGTTAATGAGCAGTTCTTC
J gene: TRBJ1-6; CDR3 length: 14; V gene: TRBV9; clone size: NA; D gene: NA; CDR3 protein: CASSVESIGSPLHF; CDR3 DNA: TGTGCCAGCAGCGTAGAAAGTATCGGTTCACCCCTCCACTTT
J gene: TRBJ2-2; CDR3 length: 17; V gene: TRBV7-9; clone size: NA; D gene: TRBD1; CDR3 protein: CASSTRTGLANTGELFF; CDR3 DNA: TGTGCCAGCAGCACCCGGACAGGGTTGGCGAACACCGGGGAGCTGTTTTTT
J gene: TRBJ2-1; CDR3 length: 15; V gene: TRBV9; clone size: NA; D gene: TRBD2; CDR3 protein: CASSVGAGVGNEQFF; CDR3 DNA: TGTGCCAGCAGCGTAGGGGCGGGAGTCGGGAATGAGCAGTTCTTC
J gene: TRBJ1-3; CDR3 length: 13; V gene: TRBV6-4; clone size: NA; D gene: NA; CDR3 protein: CASSADTGNTIYF; CDR3 DNA: TGTGCCAGCAGTGCCGACACTGGAAACACCATATATTTT
J gene: TRBJ1-6; CDR3 length: 15; V gene: TRBV9; clone size: once; D gene: TRBD1; CDR3 protein: CASSLGTGPNSPLHF; CDR3 DNA: TGTGCCAGCAGCCTCGGGACAGGGCCTAATTCACCCCTCCACTTT
J gene: TRBJ1-1; CDR3 length: 13; V gene: TRBV12-3/TRBV12-4; clone size: NA; D gene: NA; CDR3 protein: CASSLGGVNEAFF; CDR3 DNA: TGTGCCAGCAGTTTAGGGGGAGTCAATGAAGCTTTCTTT
J gene: TRBJ2-3; CDR3 length: 12; V gene: TRBV6-5; clone size: NA; D gene: NA; CDR3 protein: CASTGGRDTQYF; CDR3 DNA: TGTGCCAGCACCGGGGGGCGGGATACGCAGTATTTT